The rows below give T cell receptor beta chains drawn from one sample of a study of T cells in Graves' hyperthyroidism and ophthalmopathy. MiXCR, applied by TCRdb to the multiplex PCR reads, yields one record per CDR3 protein. The sample lists approximately 400,000 distinct CDR3 sequences, 15% to 20% occurring once. The sample taken for sequencing was blood. The source is a man aged 18 to 30 with Graves' ophthalmopathy. The CDR3 runs from the conserved cysteine through the conserved F or W. The order of the fields is clone size, V gene, D gene, J gene, CDR3 protein, CDR3 DNA. D genes are given only for firm matches. Size tells how often a clone was seen (once, few, many) or the class of an expanded clone, and some rows leave it out.

.	TRBV6-1	TRBD2	TRBJ2-5	CASSPGGEGQQYF	TGTGCCAGCAGCCCTGGGGGGGAGGGGCAACAGTACTTC
.	TRBV24-1	TRBD1	TRBJ2-7	CATSDPGTGTHEQYF	TGTGCCACCAGTGACCCCGGGACAGGGACCCACGAGCAGTACTTC
.	TRBV19	TRBD1	TRBJ1-4	CASSERTGTNEKLFF	TGTGCCAGTAGTGAACGGACAGGGACTAATGAAAAACTGTTTTTT
many	TRBV27	.	TRBJ1-5	CASSLMSGNQPQHF	TGTGCCAGCAGTTTAATGTCGGGGAATCAGCCCCAGCATTTT
many	TRBV11-2	.	TRBJ2-1	CASSLIRNNEQFF	TGTGCCAGCAGCTTAATCAGGAACAATGAGCAGTTCTTC
many	TRBV12-3/TRBV12-4	.	TRBJ1-1	CASSLNRNTEAFF	TGTGCCAGCAGTTTAAACAGGAACACTGAAGCTTTCTTT
many	TRBV3-1	TRBD1	TRBJ1-6	CASSQDQTGGGSPLHF	TGTGCCAGCAGCCAAGATCAGACAGGGGGAGGATCACCCCTCCACTTT
many	TRBV5-1	.	TRBJ1-1	CASSRYRDKEWITEAFF	TGCGCCAGCAGCCGCTACCGGGACAAGGAGTGGATCACTGAAGCTTTCTTT
many	TRBV6-1	.	TRBJ2-3	CASSEQGREDTQYF	TGTGCCAGCAGTGAACAGGGGCGGGAAGATACGCAGTATTTT
many	TRBV5-1	TRBD2	TRBJ2-1	CASSLRLAGGHEQFF	TGCGCCAGCAGCTTGCGGCTAGCGGGGGGGCATGAGCAGTTCTTC
many	TRBV18	.	TRBJ1-1	CASSPQHGRGTEAFF	TGTGCCAGCTCACCACAGCATGGAAGGGGGACTGAAGCTTTCTTT
many	TRBV7-8	TRBD1	TRBJ1-5	CASSPDRDSILAQHF	TGTGCCAGCAGCCCAGACCGGGACAGCATCTTAGCCCAGCATTTT
many	TRBV2	TRBD2	TRBJ2-1	CASRVTSGAGNEQFF	TGTGCCAGCAGGGTTACTAGCGGGGCAGGTAATGAGCAGTTCTTC
many	TRBV19	.	TRBJ1-1	CASSIGQANTEAFF	TGTGCCAGTAGTATAGGGCAGGCGAACACTGAAGCTTTCTTT
.	TRBV5-4	TRBD1	TRBJ2-2	CASSDPGQGGTGELFF	TGTGCCAGCAGCGATCCGGGACAGGGGGGAACCGGGGAGCTGTTTTTT
many	TRBV7-9	TRBD2	TRBJ2-1	CASSLHSGGGASEQFF	TGTGCCAGCAGCTTACATTCGGGCGGGGGGGCATCTGAGCAGTTCTTC
many	TRBV6-1	.	TRBJ2-5	CASSERAGQYQETQYF	TGTGCCAGCAGTGAAAGGGCGGGGCAGTACCAAGAGACCCAGTACTTC
few	TRBV19	.	TRBJ1-1	CASRLANTEAFF	TGTGCCAGTAGGCTGGCGAACACTGAAGCTTTCTTT
many	TRBV2	.	TRBJ1-1	CASSRAGVGEAFF	TGTGCCAGCAGTCGGGCAGGGGTAGGTGAAGCTTTCTTT
many	TRBV7-3	.	TRBJ2-1	CASSPPGIREVGEQFF	TGTGCCAGCAGCCCCCCTGGGATCCGGGAAGTAGGGGAGCAGTTCTTC
many	TRBV7-7	TRBD1	TRBJ2-1	CASSEVGTGVPYNEQFF	TGTGCCAGCAGCGAGGTTGGGACAGGGGTCCCTTACAATGAGCAGTTCTTC
.	TRBV5-1	.	TRBJ2-7	CASSSSGATYEQYF	TGCGCCAGCAGCTCCTCAGGGGCTACCTACGAGCAGTACTTC
many	TRBV27	TRBD1	TRBJ1-2	CASSRDRFGGYTF	TGTGCCAGCAGCCGGGACAGGTTCGGTGGCTACACCTTC